The sequence of this TCR beta chain was determined in a study of response to subunit inactivated influenza vaccine. The sample holds a few counts of this clonotype. Its antigen is unidentified. One entry per CDR3 protein, called by TCRdb with MiXCR from the RT-PCR reads. This repertoire shows 600,000 to 850,000 distinct CDR3 sequences, roughly 15% found once; its top ten account for about 7.6%. The study, taken as a whole, reports: Each seasonal influenza vaccination recruits few new T cells, the authors suggested.

Specimen: PBMCs from blood, collected roughly 2 weeks before vaccination. The source of this sequence is a man aged 45-65 years who received an inactivated influenza vaccine.

The CDR3 region is CASSSPLENEQYF. CDR3 nucleotides: TGTGCCAGCAGCTCCCCCTTGGAGAACGAGCAGTACTTC. The V call is TRBV7-2, the J call TRBJ2-7, with D uncertain. Trimming took off 4 bases at V and 5 bases at J, with 12 bases between the two ends. This CDR3 comprises 13 residues. Germline V lookup: CDR1 SGHTA, CDR2 FQGNSA.